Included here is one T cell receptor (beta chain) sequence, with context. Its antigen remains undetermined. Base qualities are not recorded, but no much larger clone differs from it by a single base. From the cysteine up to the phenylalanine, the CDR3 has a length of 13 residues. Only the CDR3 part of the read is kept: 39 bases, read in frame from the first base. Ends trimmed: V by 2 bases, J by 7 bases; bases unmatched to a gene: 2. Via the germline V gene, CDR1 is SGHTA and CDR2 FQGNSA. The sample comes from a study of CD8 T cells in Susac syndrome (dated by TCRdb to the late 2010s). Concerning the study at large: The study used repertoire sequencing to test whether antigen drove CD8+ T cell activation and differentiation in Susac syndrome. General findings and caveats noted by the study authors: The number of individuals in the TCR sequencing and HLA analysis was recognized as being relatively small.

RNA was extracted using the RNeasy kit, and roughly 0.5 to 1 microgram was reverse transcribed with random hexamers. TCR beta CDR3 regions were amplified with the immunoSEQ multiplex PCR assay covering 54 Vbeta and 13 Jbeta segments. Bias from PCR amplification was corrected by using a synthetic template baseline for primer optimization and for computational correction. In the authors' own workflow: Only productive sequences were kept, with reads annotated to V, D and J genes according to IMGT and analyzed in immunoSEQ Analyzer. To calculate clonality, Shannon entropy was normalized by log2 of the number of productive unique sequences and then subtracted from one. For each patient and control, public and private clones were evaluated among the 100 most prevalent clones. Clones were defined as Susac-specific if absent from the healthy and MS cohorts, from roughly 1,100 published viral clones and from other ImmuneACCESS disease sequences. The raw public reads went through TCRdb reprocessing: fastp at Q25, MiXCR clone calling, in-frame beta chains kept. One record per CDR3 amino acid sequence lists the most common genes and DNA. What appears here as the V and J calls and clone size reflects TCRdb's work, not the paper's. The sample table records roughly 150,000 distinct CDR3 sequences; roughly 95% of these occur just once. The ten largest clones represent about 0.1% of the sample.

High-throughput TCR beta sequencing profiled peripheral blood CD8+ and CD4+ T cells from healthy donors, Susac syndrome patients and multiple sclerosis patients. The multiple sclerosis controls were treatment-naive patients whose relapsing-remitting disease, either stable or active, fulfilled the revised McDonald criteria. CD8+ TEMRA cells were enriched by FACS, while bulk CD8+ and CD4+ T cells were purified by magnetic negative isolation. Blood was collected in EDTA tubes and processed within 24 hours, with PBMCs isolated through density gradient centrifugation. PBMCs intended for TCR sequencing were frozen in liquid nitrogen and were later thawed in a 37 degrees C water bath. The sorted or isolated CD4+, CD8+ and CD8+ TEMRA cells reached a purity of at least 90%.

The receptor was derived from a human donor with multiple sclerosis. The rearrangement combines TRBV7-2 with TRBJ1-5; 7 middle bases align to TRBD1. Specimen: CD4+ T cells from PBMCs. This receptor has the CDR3 CASSLSGGQPQHF. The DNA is TGTGCCAGCAGCTTATCAGGGGGGCAGCCCCAGCATTTT.